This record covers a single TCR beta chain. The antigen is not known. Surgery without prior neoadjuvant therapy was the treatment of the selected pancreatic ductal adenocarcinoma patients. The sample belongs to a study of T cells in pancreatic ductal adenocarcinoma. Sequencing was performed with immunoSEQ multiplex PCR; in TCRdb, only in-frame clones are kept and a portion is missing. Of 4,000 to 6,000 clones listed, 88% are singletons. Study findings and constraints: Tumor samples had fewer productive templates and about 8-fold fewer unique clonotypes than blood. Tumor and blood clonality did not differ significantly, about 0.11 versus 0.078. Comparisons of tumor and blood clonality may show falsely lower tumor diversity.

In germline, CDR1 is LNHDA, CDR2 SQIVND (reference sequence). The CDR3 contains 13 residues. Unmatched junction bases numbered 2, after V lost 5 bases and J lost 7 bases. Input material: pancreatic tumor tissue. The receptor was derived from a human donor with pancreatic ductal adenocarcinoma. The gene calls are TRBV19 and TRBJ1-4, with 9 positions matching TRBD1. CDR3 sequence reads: CASSGTGREKLFF. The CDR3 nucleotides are TGTGCCAGTAGTGGGACAGGGCGTGAAAAACTGTTTTTT.